This T cell receptor beta chain stems from a study of cytomegalovirus exposure and HLA in healthy donors. General study points: In vitro, three CMV-associated chains proved specific for CMV antigens.

Of note for this clone: What it binds is unknown.

TCRdb's copy holds only in-frame clones and misses some; the assay was immunoSEQ multiplex PCR. The table lists roughly 300,000 clones, roughly 89% of them singletons. CDR1 and CDR2 (germline): SGHRS, YFSETQ. The CDR3 has 18 residues. V gave up 5 bases and J gave up 0 bases, with 21 bases separating them. Sequencing was carried out using PBMCs. The receptor was isolated from a woman aged 18-29 years in good health and CMV-seronegative. The V gene is TRBV5-1, the J gene TRBJ2-1, with TRBD1 as a possible D gene (5 bases). CDR3 nucleotides: TGCGCCAGCAGTTGGACGGTCCAGGGTCCGACCTCCTACAATGAGCAGTTCTTC. It is translated as CASSWTVQGPTSYNEQFF.